The next 17 T cell receptor beta chains were all read from a single sample in a study of CD8 T cells in Susac syndrome. RNA in amounts of about 0.5 to 1 ug was reverse transcribed with random hexamers. Using its own MiXCR run on the immunoSEQ multiplex PCR reads, TCRdb lists one record per CDR3 protein. The sample has approximately 120,000 distinct CDR3 sequences, about 95% seen once. Sequencing input: CD4+ T cells from PBMCs. The receptors shown here come from a human donor in good health.

This chain connects TRBV2 to TRBJ1-6, with TRBD1 matching over 10 bases. J gave up 6 bases and V 6 bases, and 8 bases lay outside the gene matches. Looked up from germline, CDR1 is SNHLY and CDR2 is FYNNEI. The CDR3 totals 16 residues. CDR3 amino acids: CASSRTGGGSNSPLHF. The CDR3 DNA follows: TGTGCCAGCAGCAGGACAGGGGGAGGTTCTAATTCACCCCTCCACTTT.

The rearrangement links TRBV7-9 to TRBJ2-3; the D is unclear. The CDR3 contains 12 residues. Germline V gene sequence: CDR1 SEHNR, CDR2 FQNEAQ (reference sequence). V was shortened by 1 base and J by 6 bases, with 5 bases between the two germline ends. CDR3 sequence (DNA): TGTGCCAGCAGCTTAGTCGTGGATACGCAGTATTTT. As protein: CASSLVVDTQYF. Together with reference TRBV7-9 and TRBJ2-3, the CDR3 gives the full variable domain: DTGVSQNPRHKITKRGQNVTFRCDPISEHNRLYWYRQTLGQGPEFLTYFQNEAQLEKSRLLSDRFSAERPKGSFSTLEIQRTEQGDSAMYLCASSLVVDTQYFGPGTRLTVL.

This chain links TRBV6-5 with TRBJ2-5; a weak D match, TRBD1 (6 bases). The germline V gene has CDR1 MNHEY and CDR2 SVGAGI. V was cut by 5 bases and J by 2 bases, with 15 bases left in between. This CDR3 contains 15 residues. The CDR3 nucleotides read TGTGCCAGCAGTCCTCGGACAGCCAGGCAAGAGACCCAGTACTTC. It encodes CASSPRTARQETQYF.

Of note for this clonotype: At one of its ends the junction is not consistent with the germline gene, which may arise from a read error. The chain recombines TRBV7-2 with TRBJ1-4, with 7 bases identical to TRBD1. Germline CDR1 and CDR2: SGHTA and FQGNSA. The CDR3 is made up of 12 amino acids. The CDR3 spells CASSLQTGPQLF. The DNA for the CDR3 is TGTGCCAGCAGCCTTCAGACAGGGCCCCAACTTTTT.

V gene TRBV6-5 combines with J gene TRBJ2-3, with D maybe TRBD2 (6 bases). This CDR3 is built from 14 residues. V lost 4 bases, J lost 2 bases, and 10 bases lay in between. Germline-derived CDR1 and CDR2 are MNHEY and SVGAGI. CDR3 sequence: CASSSTGVTDTQYF. In nucleotides, the CDR3 is TGTGCCAGCAGTTCTACGGGAGTCACAGATACGCAGTATTTT.

J is TRBJ2-1 and V is TRBV5-1; 13 positions match TRBD2. CDR3 length: 15 residues. V was clipped by 4 bases and J by 5 bases; unmatched bases: 3. In germline, CDR1 is SGHRS, CDR2 YFSETQ. In DNA form, the CDR3 reads TGCGCCAGCAGCAAGGGACTAGCGGGACACAATGAGCAGTTCTTC. This encodes CASSKGLAGHNEQFF.

The rearrangement joins TRBV23-1 to TRBJ2-7; D call uncertain. TRBV23-1 is placed among ORFs of uncertain function. Trimming removed 2 bases at V and 3 bases at J, with 8 bases between. This CDR3 is built from 13 residues. The CDR3 loop is CASSQVCCYEQYF. Here the CDR3 DNA reads TGCGCCAGCAGTCAAGTCTGTTGCTACGAGCAGTACTTC.

V and J are TRBV12-3 or TRBV12-4 and TRBJ2-1; D is possibly TRBD1 (5 bases). This CDR3 contains 15 residues. The ends were cut back, 1 base at V and 6 bases at J, with 13 bases in the middle. This chain's CDR3 is CASSLGQGVGNEQFF. The DNA for the CDR3 is TGTGCCAGCAGTTTAGGCCAGGGTGTAGGCAATGAGCAGTTCTTC.

The chain joins TRBV20-1 to TRBJ1-3; D is ambiguous. The germline V gene encodes CDR1 DFQATT and CDR2 SNEGSKA (reference sequence). Trimming shortened V by 0 bases and J by 4 bases, and 13 bases separated the two germline ends. The CDR3 has 15 residues. The CDR3 here is CSARDRLGTGNTIYF. As DNA, the CDR3 is TGCAGTGCTAGAGATCGGTTGGGTACCGGAAACACCATATATTTT.

The rearrangement links TRBV14 to TRBJ1-1; D remains unclear. Germline V gene data show CDR1 as SGHDN and CDR2 as FVKESK. V was pared by 0 bases and J by 8 bases, with 10 bases between. The length of the CDR3 is 13 residues. The CDR3: CASSQEWATEAFF. Here the CDR3 DNA reads TGTGCCAGCAGCCAAGAATGGGCCACCGAAGCTTTCTTT.

The V call is TRBV20-1, the J call TRBJ1-4; D might be TRBD1 (5 bases). Germline V gene data show CDR1 as DFQATT and CDR2 as SNEGSKA (reference sequence). With 3 bases removed from V and 2 bases from J, the gap between germline ends came to 7 bases. The CDR3 length is 13 residues. The chain's CDR3 is CSARRDTNEKLFF. The CDR3 DNA reads as TGCAGTGCTAGGCGGGACACTAATGAAAAACTGTTTTTT.

The gene calls are TRBV4-3 and TRBJ2-2; 7 nucleotides match TRBD1. The ends lost 8 bases at V and 4 bases at J; junction bases unmatched: 4. This CDR3 is 13 amino acids long. Germline loops: CDR1 LGHNA, CDR2 YSLEER. This CDR3 reads CASSTGLTGELFF. The CDR3 region has the DNA TGCGCCAGCTCGACAGGGCTCACCGGGGAGCTGTTTTTT.

V gene TRBV7-2 combines with J gene TRBJ2-4; 7 nucleotides align to TRBD2. The CDR3 runs 18 residues. After removal of 5 bases from V and 0 bases from J, the junction contained 13 bases not matched to a gene. Looked up from germline, CDR1 is SGHTA and CDR2 is FQGNSA. The CDR3 DNA is TGTGCCAGCAGCCCATTACCCAGCGGGGTAATAGCCAAAAACATTCAGTACTTC. This encodes CASSPLPSGVIAKNIQYF. The full variable domain, completed using reference TRBV7-2 and TRBJ2-4, is GAGVSQSPSNKVTEKGKDVELRCDPISGHTALYWYRQSLGQGLEFLIYFQGNSAPDKSGLPSDRFSAERTGGSVSTLTIQRTQQEDSAVYLCASSPLPSGVIAKNIQYFGAGTRLSVL.

This chain uses TRBV29-1 with TRBJ2-1, with a weak D call TRBD2 (6 bases). Germline values: CDR1 SQVTM, CDR2 ANQGSEA. The CDR3 runs to 12 residues. V lost 2 bases and J 7 bases, leaving 9 bases between the germline ends. Written as DNA, the CDR3 is TGCAGCGTTGAACCGAGCGGGAATGAGCAGTTCTTC. Protein product: CSVEPSGNEQFF.

The chain uses TRBV20-1 and TRBJ1-4; 7 bases agree with TRBD1. V dropped 6 bases and J dropped 8; count of bases not matched to a gene: 6. Germline CDR1 reads DFQATT; CDR2 reads SNEGSKA (reference sequence). The CDR3 runs to 12 residues. CDR3 in amino acids: CSAPTGEEKLFF. The CDR3 coding sequence is TGCAGTGCACCAACAGGGGAAGAAAAACTGTTTTTT.

The J gene is TRBJ2-5, the V gene TRBV3-1; D perhaps matches TRBD1 (5 bases). Deletions cut 3 bases from V and 9 bases from J, with 8 bases between. Germline loops: CDR1 LGHDT, CDR2 YNNKEL (reference sequence). The CDR3 extends over 11 amino acids. The CDR3 spells CASSQEGAQYF. In DNA form, the CDR3 reads TGTGCCAGCAGCCAGGAAGGGGCCCAGTACTTC.

The table lists this clonotype with a count of one. The V call is TRBV7-9, the J call TRBJ2-2, with 8 positions matching TRBD1. The CDR3 runs to 19 residues. Germline V CDR1 and CDR2: SEHNR, FQNEAQ (reference sequence). The V and J ends lost 5 bases and 5 bases, in that order; junction bases with no gene match: 19. The CDR3 DNA follows: TGTGCCAGCAGCCCCCGGGACAGGCTCCTGCAGGGGAGGACCGGGGAGCTGTTTTTT. Translation gives CASSPRDRLLQGRTGELFF. Filled out from reference TRBV7-9 and TRBJ2-2, the complete variable domain reads DTGVSQNPRHKITKRGQNVTFRCDPISEHNRLYWYRQTLGQGPEFLTYFQNEAQLEKSRLLSDRFSAERPKGSFSTLEIQRTEQGDSAMYLCASSPRDRLLQGRTGELFFGEGSRLTVL.